Below, 9 T cell receptor beta chains from the same sample are listed, as sequenced in a study of T cells in women clearing cervical HPV infection. Clones were sequenced by immunoSEQ multiplex PCR, and TCRdb holds only the in-frame ones, with some missing. This table holds some 30,000 clones. The sequencing sample was made of blood buffy coat. These receptors originate from a woman aged 18 to 75 with a cervical HPV16 infection that either progressed to CIN3+ or cleared (not recorded which).

As concerns this clone: Read data end 3 residues before the CDR3 end; the end is taken from the germline J gene. The rearrangement joins TRBV6-2 or TRBV6-3 to TRBJ2-7; tentatively, D is TRBD2 (6 bases). V was cut by 10 bases and J by 6 bases, with 13 bases left in between. Germline loops: CDR1 MNHEY, CDR2 SVGEGT. The CDR3 has 11 amino acids. The covered CDR3 bases are TGTGCCACCGACGTGGGGGGCGAG. Translation gives CATDVGGE. The full CDR3 sequence reads CATDVGGEQYF.

Comments on this clone: The read gets to within 3 residues of the CDR3 end, and the germline J gene fills in the rest. The chain joins TRBV6-1 to TRBJ2-2, with a tentative D call TRBD1 (6 bases). This CDR3 comprises 15 residues. CDR1 is MNHNS, CDR2 SASEGT, per germline. CDR3 sequence reads: CASSESSFGGEKLFF. CDR3 bases read: TGTGCCAGCAGTGAATCTTCCTTTGGGGGCGAAAAG.

As regards this clone: Sequencing ends 3 residues short of the CDR3 end; the germline J gene provides the rest. The rearrangement links TRBV12-3 or TRBV12-4 to TRBJ2-1; 8 nucleotides match TRBD2. CDR3 length equals 16 residues. Trimming removed 0 bases from V and 7 bases from J; junction bases left unmatched: 8. The chain's CDR3 is CASSLARRGVVNEQFF. The CDR3 DNA, read in part, is TGTGCCAGCAGTTTAGCGAGGCGGGGGGTCGTGAATGAG.

CDR3 bases read: TGTGCCAGCAGCGCGGGACAGGGGTATGAG. Residues: CASSAGQGYE. The whole CDR3 region reads CASSAGQGYEQFF. V and J are TRBV9 and TRBJ2-1, with TRBD1 matching over 10 bases. The read terminates 3 residues before the CDR3 end, so the remaining end is supplied by the germline J gene. CDR3 length: 13 residues. The V segment lost 3 bases and the J segment 8 bases; nucleotides outside the gene matches: 2. Germline CDR1 is SGDLS and CDR2 is YYNGEE.

Comments on this clone: From the germline J gene comes the end of the CDR3, since the read stops 3 residues before it. Different DNA sequences within this sample yield the same CDR3. The V and J genes are TRBV20-1 and TRBJ1-3; 7 bases match TRBD1. Germline V CDR1 and CDR2: DFQATT, SNEGSKA (reference sequence). The trim removed 3 bases at V and 7 bases at J, leaving 9 bases unmatched. The CDR3 length is 14 residues. Partial CDR3 DNA: TGCAGTGCTAGCGAACCGCAGGGGGGCAACACC. Translating gives CSASEPQGGNT. The full CDR3 protein is CSASEPQGGNTIYF.

Comments on this clone: The observed sequence ends 3 residues before the CDR3 terminus, with the missing tail filled in from the germline J gene. V usage is TRBV20-1 and J usage is TRBJ1-1; 9 nucleotides match TRBD1. Looked up from germline, CDR1 is DFQATT and CDR2 is SNEGSKA (reference sequence). V was pared by 5 bases and J by 6 bases, with 7 bases of the junction left unmatched. The CDR3 covers 13 residues. Partial CDR3 DNA: TGCAGTGCTCGTAGGACAGGGGCGGCTGAA. Amino acids: CSARRTGAAE. The entire CDR3 sequence reads CSARRTGAAEAFF.

About this clone itself: The observed sequence ends 3 residues before the CDR3 terminus, with the missing tail filled in from the germline J gene. The chain uses TRBV5-1 and TRBJ2-7; TRBD2 matches 7 bases. This CDR3 has 14 amino acids. V trimming: 2 bases; J trimming: 5 bases; junction bases outside the gene matches: 7. Germline V gives CDR1 SGHRS, CDR2 YFSETQ. CDR3 bases read: TGCGCCAGCAGCTTAGGACTAGGATTAGACGAG. It codes for CASSLGLGLDE. The full CDR3 reads CASSLGLGLDEQYF.

Turning to this clone: The CDR3 end falls 3 residues outside the read, so it is completed with the germline J gene. This chain connects TRBV6-1 to TRBJ2-7, with D hard to call. This CDR3 region has 13 residues. Germline assignment: CDR1 MNHNS and CDR2 SASEGT. The V and J ends lost 3 bases and 3 bases respectively, with 9 bases between them. The CDR3 protein is CASSDVQHYEQYF. The sequenced CDR3 bases are TGTGCCAGCAGTGACGTACAGCACTACGAG.

Worth noting for this clone: The CDR3 is cut off 3 residues early in the read; its end comes from the germline J gene. The chain recombines TRBV20-1 with TRBJ1-2; 8 positions match TRBD1. V trimming: 6 bases; J trimming: 3 bases; junction bases outside the gene matches: 6. Germline V gene data show CDR1 as DFQATT and CDR2 as SNEGSKA (reference sequence). The CDR3 consists of 13 residues. CDR3 in amino acids: CSAWTGTDYGYTF. Incomplete CDR3 DNA: TGCAGTGCGTGGACAGGGACGGACTATGGC.